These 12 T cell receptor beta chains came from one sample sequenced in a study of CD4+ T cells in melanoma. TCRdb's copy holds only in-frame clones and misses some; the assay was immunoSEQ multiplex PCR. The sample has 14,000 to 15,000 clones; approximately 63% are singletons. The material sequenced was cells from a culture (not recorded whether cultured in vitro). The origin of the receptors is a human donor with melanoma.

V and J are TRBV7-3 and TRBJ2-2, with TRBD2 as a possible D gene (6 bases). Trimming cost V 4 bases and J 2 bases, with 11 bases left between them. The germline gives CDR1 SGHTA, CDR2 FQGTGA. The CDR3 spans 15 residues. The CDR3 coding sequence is TGTGCCAGCAGCTCAACGGGACTCAACACCGGGGAGCTGTTTTTT. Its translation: CASSSTGLNTGELFF.

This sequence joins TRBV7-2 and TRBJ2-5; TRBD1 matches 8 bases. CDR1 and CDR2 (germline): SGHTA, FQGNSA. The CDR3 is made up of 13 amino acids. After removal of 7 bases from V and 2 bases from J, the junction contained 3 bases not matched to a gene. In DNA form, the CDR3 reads TGTGCCAGCACTAGGACAGGGCAAGAGACCCAGTACTTC. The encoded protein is CASTRTGQETQYF.

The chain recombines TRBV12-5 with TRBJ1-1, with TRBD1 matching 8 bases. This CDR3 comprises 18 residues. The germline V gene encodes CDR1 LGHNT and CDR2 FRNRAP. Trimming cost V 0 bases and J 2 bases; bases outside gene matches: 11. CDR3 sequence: CASGLVLGQGAVNTEAFF. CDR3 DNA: TGTGCTAGTGGTTTGGTACTGGGGCAGGGGGCAGTAAACACTGAAGCTTTCTTT. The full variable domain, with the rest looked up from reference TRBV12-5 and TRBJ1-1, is DARVTQTPRHKVTEMGQEVTMRCQPILGHNTVFWYRQTMMQGLELLAYFRNRAPLDDSGMPKDRFSAEMPDATLATLKIQPSEPRDSAVYFCASGLVLGQGAVNTEAFFGQGTRLTVV.

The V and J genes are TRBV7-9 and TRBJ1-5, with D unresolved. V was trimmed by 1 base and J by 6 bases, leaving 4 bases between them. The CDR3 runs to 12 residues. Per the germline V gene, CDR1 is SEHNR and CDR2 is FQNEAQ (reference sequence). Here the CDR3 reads CASSLDGQPQHF. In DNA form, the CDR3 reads TGTGCCAGCAGCTTAGACGGTCAGCCCCAGCATTTT.

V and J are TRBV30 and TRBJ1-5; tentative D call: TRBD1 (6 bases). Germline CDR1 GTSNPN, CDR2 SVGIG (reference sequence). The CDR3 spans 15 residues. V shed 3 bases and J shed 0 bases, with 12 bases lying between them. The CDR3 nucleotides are TGTGCCTGGAGATCTAAGGGGGATAGCAATCAGCCCCAGCATTTT. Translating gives CAWRSKGDSNQPQHF.

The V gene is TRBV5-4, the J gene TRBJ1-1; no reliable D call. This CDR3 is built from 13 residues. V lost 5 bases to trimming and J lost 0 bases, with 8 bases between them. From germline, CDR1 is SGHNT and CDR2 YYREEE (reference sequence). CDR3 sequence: CASSGGLNTEAFF. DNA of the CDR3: TGTGCCAGCAGTGGAGGACTGAACACTGAAGCTTTCTTT.

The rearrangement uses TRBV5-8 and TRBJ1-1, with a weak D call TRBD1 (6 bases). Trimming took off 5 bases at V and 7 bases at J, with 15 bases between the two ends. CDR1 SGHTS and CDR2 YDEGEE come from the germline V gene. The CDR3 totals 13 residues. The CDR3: CASSPFRGSEAFF. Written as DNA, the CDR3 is TGTGCCAGCAGTCCCTTCAGGGGAAGTGAAGCTTTCTTT.

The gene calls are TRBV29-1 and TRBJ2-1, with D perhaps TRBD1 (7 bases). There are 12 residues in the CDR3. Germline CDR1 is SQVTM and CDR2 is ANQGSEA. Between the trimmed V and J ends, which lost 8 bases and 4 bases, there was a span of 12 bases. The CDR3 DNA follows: TGCAGCTCCTCAGGGGGGTACAATGAGCAGTTCTTC. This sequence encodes CSSSGGYNEQFF.

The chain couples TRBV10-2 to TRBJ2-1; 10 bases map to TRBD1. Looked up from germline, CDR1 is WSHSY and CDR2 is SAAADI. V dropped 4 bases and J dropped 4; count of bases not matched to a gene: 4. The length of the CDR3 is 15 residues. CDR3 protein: CASSGRQGAYNEQFF. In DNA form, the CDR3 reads TGCGCCAGCAGTGGACGACAGGGGGCTTACAATGAGCAGTTCTTC.

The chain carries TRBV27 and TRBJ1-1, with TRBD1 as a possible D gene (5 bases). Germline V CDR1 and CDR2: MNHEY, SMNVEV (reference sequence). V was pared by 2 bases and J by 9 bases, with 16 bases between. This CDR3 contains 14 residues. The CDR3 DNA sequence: TGTGCCAGCAGTTTAAGTTATTCAGGGACCAAAGCTTTCTTT. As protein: CASSLSYSGTKAFF.

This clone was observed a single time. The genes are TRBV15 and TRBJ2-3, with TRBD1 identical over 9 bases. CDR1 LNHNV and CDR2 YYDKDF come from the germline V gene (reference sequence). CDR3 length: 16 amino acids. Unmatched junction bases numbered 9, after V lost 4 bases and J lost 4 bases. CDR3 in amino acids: CATSKPGQGLADTQYF. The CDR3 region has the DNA TGTGCCACCAGCAAACCGGGACAGGGTTTGGCAGATACGCAGTATTTT.

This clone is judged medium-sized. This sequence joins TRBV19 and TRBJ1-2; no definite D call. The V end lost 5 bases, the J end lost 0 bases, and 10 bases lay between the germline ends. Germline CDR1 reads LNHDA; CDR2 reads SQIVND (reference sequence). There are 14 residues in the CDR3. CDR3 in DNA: TGTGCCAGTAGTGAAGTGATAGCTAACTATGGCTACACCTTC. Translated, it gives CASSEVIANYGYTF.